This T cell receptor (beta chain) was identified in a study of response to subunit inactivated influenza vaccine. With 6 bases removed from V and 8 bases from J, the gap between germline ends came to 10 bases. CDR3 length: 11 residues. Study-wide findings and caveats: Each seasonal influenza vaccination, the authors suggested, recruits few new T cells.

As regards this clonotype: Its matching antigen is unknown.

TCRdb recomputed calls from the RT-PCR reads with MiXCR, one row per CDR3 protein. Of 430,000 or so distinct CDR3 sequences detected, approximately 11% appear once; the ten largest clones hold 9.5% to 15%. The sequence came from a man aged 50 to 60 who received an inactivated influenza vaccine. This chain joins TRBV12-3 or TRBV12-4 and TRBJ1-2, with TRBD1 as a possible D gene (6 bases). Sequencing used PBMCs from blood, obtained about 40 days after vaccination. The CDR3 sequence: CASRAGTGYTF. The CDR3 region has the DNA TGTGCCAGCAGAGCGGGGACAGGCTACACCTTC.